The clone carrying this T cell receptor beta chain was detected only once. Sequencing of TCR beta, carried out with a high-throughput approach, was applied to CD8+ and CD4+ T cells from the blood. Through negative isolation, CD4+ and CD8+ T cells were obtained, while TEMRA cells were enriched using FACS. These data originate in a study of CD8 T cells in Susac syndrome. It was with random hexamers that 0.5 to 1 ug RNA was reverse transcribed. Amplification of TCR beta CDR3 used immunoSEQ multiplex PCR across 54 Vbeta and 13 Jbeta. TCRdb recomputed calls from the immunoSEQ multiplex PCR reads with MiXCR, one row per CDR3 protein. The table lists 150,000 or so distinct CDR3 sequences, just under 95% of them singletons. This TCR was sampled from a human donor in good health. Sequences were obtained from CD4+ T cells from PBMCs.

CDR3 protein: CASSQSHRLAGARGHEQYF. DNA of the CDR3: TGTGCCAGCAGCCAATCTCACCGGCTAGCGGGGGCCCGGGGTCACGAGCAGTACTTC. The chain has TRBV16 and TRBJ2-7; 10 bases are shared with TRBD2. The CDR3 has 19 residues. In germline, CDR1 is KGHSY, CDR2 FQNENV. The ends lost 0 bases at V and 5 bases at J; junction bases unmatched: 16.